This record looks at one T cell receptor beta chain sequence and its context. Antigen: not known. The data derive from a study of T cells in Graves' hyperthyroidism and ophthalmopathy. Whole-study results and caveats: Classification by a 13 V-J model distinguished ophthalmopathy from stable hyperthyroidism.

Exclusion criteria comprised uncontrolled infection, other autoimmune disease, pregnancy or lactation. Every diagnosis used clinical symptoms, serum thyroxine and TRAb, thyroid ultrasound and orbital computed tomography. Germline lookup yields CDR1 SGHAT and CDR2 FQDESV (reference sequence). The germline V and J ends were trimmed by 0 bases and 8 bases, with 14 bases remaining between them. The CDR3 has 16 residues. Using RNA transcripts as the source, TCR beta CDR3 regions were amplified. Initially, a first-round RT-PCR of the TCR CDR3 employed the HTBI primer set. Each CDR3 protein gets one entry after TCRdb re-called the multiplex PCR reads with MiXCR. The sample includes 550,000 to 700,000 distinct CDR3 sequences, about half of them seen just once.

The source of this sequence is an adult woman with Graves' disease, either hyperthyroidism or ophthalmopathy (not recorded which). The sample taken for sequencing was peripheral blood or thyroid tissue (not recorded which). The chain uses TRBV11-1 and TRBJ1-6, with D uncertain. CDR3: CASSLARKGGDSPLHF. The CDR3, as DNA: TGTGCCAGCAGCTTAGCGAGAAAGGGAGGCGATTCACCCCTCCACTTT. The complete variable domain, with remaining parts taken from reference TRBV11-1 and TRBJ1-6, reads EAEVAQSPRYKITEKSQAVAFWCDPISGHATLYWYRQILGQGPELLVQFQDESVVDDSQLPKDRFSAERLKGVDSTLKIQPAELGDSAMYLCASSLARKGGDSPLHFGNGTRLTVT.